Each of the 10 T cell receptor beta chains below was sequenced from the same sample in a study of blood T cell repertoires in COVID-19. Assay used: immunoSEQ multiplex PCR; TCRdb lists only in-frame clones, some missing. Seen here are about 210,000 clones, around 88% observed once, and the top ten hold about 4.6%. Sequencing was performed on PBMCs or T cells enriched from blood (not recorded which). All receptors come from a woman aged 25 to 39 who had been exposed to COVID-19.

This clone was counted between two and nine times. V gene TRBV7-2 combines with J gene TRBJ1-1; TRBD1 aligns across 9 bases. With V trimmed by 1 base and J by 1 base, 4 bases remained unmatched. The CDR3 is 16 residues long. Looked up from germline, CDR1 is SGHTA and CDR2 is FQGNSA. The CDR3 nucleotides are TGTGCCAGCAGCTTAGTTTGGGGACAGGGGAACACTGAAGCTTTCTTT. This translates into CASSLVWGQGNTEAFF.

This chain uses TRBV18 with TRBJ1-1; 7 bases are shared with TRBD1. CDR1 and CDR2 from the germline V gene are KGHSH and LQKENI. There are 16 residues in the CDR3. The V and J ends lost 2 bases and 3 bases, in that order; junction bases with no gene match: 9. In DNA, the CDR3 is TGTGCCAGCTCACCATGGGCAGGGGGAGCGGACACTGAAGCTTTCTTT. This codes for CASSPWAGGADTEAFF.

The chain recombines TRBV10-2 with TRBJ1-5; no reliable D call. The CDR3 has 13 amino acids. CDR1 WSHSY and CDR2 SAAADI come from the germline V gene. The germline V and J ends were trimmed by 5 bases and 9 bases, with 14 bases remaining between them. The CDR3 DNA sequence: TGCGCCAGCAGTCTACGCCTTAGTGGGCCCCAGCATTTT. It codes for CASSLRLSGPQHF.

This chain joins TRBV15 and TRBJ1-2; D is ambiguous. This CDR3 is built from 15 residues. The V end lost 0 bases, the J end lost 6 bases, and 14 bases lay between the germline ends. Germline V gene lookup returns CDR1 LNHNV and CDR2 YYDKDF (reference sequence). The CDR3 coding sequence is TGTGCCACCAGCAGAGATTATACAGTCACCAATGGCTACACCTTC. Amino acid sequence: CATSRDYTVTNGYTF.

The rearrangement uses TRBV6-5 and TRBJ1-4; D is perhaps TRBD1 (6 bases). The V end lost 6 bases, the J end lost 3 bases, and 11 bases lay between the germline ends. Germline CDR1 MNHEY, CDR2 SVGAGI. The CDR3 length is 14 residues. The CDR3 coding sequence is TGTGCCAGCAGCCGGACAGCTCCTAATGAAAAACTGTTTTTT. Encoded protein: CASSRTAPNEKLFF.

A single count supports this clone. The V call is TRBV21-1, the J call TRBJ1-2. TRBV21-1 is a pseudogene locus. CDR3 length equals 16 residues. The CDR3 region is CASSKKSPRDSDGYTF. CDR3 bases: TGTGCCAGCAGCAAAAAATCCCCGAGGGATTCCGATGGCTACACCTTC.

The chain's CDR3 is CASSQYTGSPTDTQYF. In DNA, the CDR3 is TGTGCCAGCAGCCAGTACACAGGGTCTCCCACAGATACGCAGTATTTT. The rearrangement uses TRBV4-2 and TRBJ2-3, with a possible D match to TRBD1 (6 bases). Trimming removed 3 bases at V and 2 bases at J, with 15 bases between. The germline gives CDR1 LGHNA, CDR2 YNFKEQ. The CDR3 is made up of 16 amino acids.

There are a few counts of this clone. The CDR3 spells CASSLGGRTSVDTQYF. As DNA, the CDR3 is TGTGCCAGCAGCTTAGGGGGGCGGACTAGCGTAGATACGCAGTATTTT. The chain couples TRBV7-8 to TRBJ2-3; 9 nucleotides agree with TRBD2. V was pared by 1 base and J by 5 bases, with 7 bases of the junction left unmatched. Looked up from germline, CDR1 is SGHVS and CDR2 is FQNEAQ. This CDR3 region has 16 residues.

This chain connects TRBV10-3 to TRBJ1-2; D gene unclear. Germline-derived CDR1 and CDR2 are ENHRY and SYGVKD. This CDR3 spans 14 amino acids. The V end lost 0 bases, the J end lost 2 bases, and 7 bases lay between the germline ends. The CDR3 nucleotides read TGTGCCATCAGTGAGTCGTTCGAGAACTATGGCTACACCTTC. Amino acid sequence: CAISESFENYGYTF.

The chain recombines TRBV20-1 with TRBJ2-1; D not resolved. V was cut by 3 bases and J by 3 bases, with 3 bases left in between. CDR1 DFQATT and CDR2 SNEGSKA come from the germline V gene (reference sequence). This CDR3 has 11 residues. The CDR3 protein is CSARRYNEQFF. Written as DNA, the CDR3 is TGCAGTGCTAGGCGCTACAATGAGCAGTTCTTC.